A selection of T cell receptor beta chains follows, all from one sample in a study of shared T cell receptors in the human thymus. Profiled with immunoSEQ multiplex PCR; TCRdb holds only in-frame clones, not every one. Of some 760,000 clones listed, 70% to 90% were seen once; the top ten hold over 0.008%. A further study also used this sample, focusing on human thymus T cells.

Material for sequencing was thymocytes. These receptors were collected from a girl less than two years old with a congenital heart defect. Both conserved end residues are part of each CDR3. The D gene is left open where the match is weak. Where a row states a size, it is once, few, many or the class of an expanded clone; other rows omit it.

d_gene	abundance	v_gene	j_gene	CDR3nt	CDR3aa
.	.	TRBV9	TRBJ1-1	TGTGCCAGCAGCCCCCCTCTCCCGACTGAAGCTTTCTTT	CASSPPLPTEAFF
TRBD1	.	TRBV11-2	TRBJ1-1	TGTGCCAGCACCACCCTGGGGGACAGGGTCACTGAAGCTTTCTTT	CASTTLGDRVTEAFF
.	.	TRBV9	TRBJ1-1	TGTGCCAGCAGCGCAAATTTTAAGGGAGGGGCCGGTGGGAACACTGAAGCTTTCTTT	CASSANFKGGAGGNTEAFF
TRBD1	.	TRBV5-1	TRBJ1-1	TGCGCCAGCAGCCCGAGGACAGGGGAGAACACTGAAGCTTTCTTT	CASSPRTGENTEAFF
.	.	TRBV21-1	TRBJ1-1	TGTGCCAGCAGCAAATCGGCCAGGTTAAGGGAGGGCTCCACTGAAGCTTTCTTT	CASSKSARLREGSTEAFF
.	.	TRBV19	TRBJ1-2	TGTGCCAGTAGCACGCCGGGACACAAGTACTATGGCTACACCTTC	CASSTPGHKYYGYTF
.	.	TRBV7-6	TRBJ2-7	TGTGCCAGCAGCTTAGTTTACGGCTACGAGCAGTACTTC	CASSLVYGYEQYF
TRBD1	.	TRBV25-1	TRBJ1-2	TGTGCCAGCAGTGACAACAGGACAGGCTTGTTCACCTTC	CASSDNRTGLFTF
TRBD1	few	TRBV7-2	TRBJ2-7	TGTGCCAGCAGCTTAGATAGGGGGCTTGCCGAGCAGTACTTC	CASSLDRGLAEQYF
.	.	TRBV9	TRBJ1-2	TGTGCCAGCAGCGCGACAGGACAGCCGGCTAACTATGGCTACACCTTC	CASSATGQPANYGYTF
.	.	TRBV6-5	TRBJ2-7	TGTGCCAGCAGTTCAGGGGGGTCACGAGGGCAGTACTTC	CASSSGGSRGQYF
.	.	TRBV6-5	TRBJ1-1	TGTGCCAGCAGTTATCCCGGTAACACTGAAGCTTTCTTT	CASSYPGNTEAFF
.	.	TRBV9	TRBJ1-3	TGTGCCAGCAGCGTAGGATCTGACAGTTCTGGAAACACCATATATTTT	CASSVGSDSSGNTIYF
.	.	TRBV6-1	TRBJ1-2	TGTGCCAGCAGTGCGGTCGGGCGGGATTCATGGGGGGATTATGGCTACACCTTC	CASSAVGRDSWGDYGYTF
.	.	TRBV25-1	TRBJ1-4	TGTGCCAGCAGTGAGGGGGGGGCGGATGAAAAACTGTTTTTT	CASSEGGADEKLFF
.	.	TRBV30	TRBJ1-1	TGTGCCTGGAGTGGCAGACTTCCACCAAACACTGAAGCTTTCTTT	CAWSGRLPPNTEAFF
.	few	TRBV9	TRBJ1-1	TGTGCCAGCAGCGCAGGCGTTTGGGACACTGAAGCTTTCTTT	CASSAGVWDTEAFF
TRBD1	.	TRBV28	TRBJ1-5	TGTGCCAGCAGTTTCCTAACAGGGGGTTCTCTCAATAGCAATCAGCCCCAGCATTTT	CASSFLTGGSLNSNQPQHF
TRBD2	.	TRBV6-5	TRBJ2-1	TGTGCCAGCAGCCACGGAGCGGGGACTTACAATGAGCAGTTCTTC	CASSHGAGTYNEQFF
TRBD1	.	TRBV27	TRBJ2-3	TGTGCCAGCATTAAAACCCCAGGGGGAGGCACAGATACGCAGTATTTT	CASIKTPGGGTDTQYF
TRBD1	.	TRBV6-5	TRBJ1-2	TGTGCCAGCAGTCCGACAGGGTCGAGGTATGGCTACACCTTC	CASSPTGSRYGYTF
TRBD1	.	TRBV5-1	TRBJ1-2	TGCGCCAGCAGCCCGGACAGGGGAAACTATGGCTACACCTTC	CASSPDRGNYGYTF
TRBD2	.	TRBV6-1	TRBJ2-1	TGTGCCAGCAGTCGGCTAGCGGGGGGGGAGAATGAGCAGTTCTTC	CASSRLAGGENEQFF
TRBD1	few	TRBV5-5	TRBJ1-4	TGTGCCAGCAGCCATACAGGGGAGCAAGATGAAAAACTGTTTTTT	CASSHTGEQDEKLFF
.	.	TRBV4-1	TRBJ1-5	TGCGCCAGCAGCCAAGAGGTGGGGAGGGAACGCGGGGCCCAGCATTTT	CASSQEVGRERGAQHF
TRBD1	.	TRBV5-1	TRBJ2-7	TGCGCCAGCAGCTTGGTCCGGGGGACAGGATTCTACGAGCAGTACTTC	CASSLVRGTGFYEQYF
.	.	TRBV27	TRBJ2-7	TGTGCCAGCAGTTTAATCGGAGCAGGGTGGAACGAGCAGTACTTC	CASSLIGAGWNEQYF
TRBD2	once	TRBV5-1	TRBJ2-3	TGCGCCAGCAGCGAGCTAGCGGGGGGCCACACAGATACGCAGTATTTT	CASSELAGGHTDTQYF
.	.	TRBV20-1	TRBJ1-3	TGCAGTGCTAGCGGGGACACCATATATTTT	CSASGDTIYF
.	.	TRBV9	TRBJ2-6	TGTGCCAGCAGCGCCCAGATCAATGGGGCCAACGTCCTGACTTTC	CASSAQINGANVLTF
TRBD1	.	TRBV28	TRBJ1-2	TGTGCCAGCAGTTTATCGGGACAGGAAGATTTC	CASSLSGQEDF
.	.	TRBV4-1	TRBJ2-5	TGCGCCAGCAGCCAAGGAGGAGGCCAAGAGACCCAGTACTTC	CASSQGGGQETQYF
TRBD1	.	TRBV6-1	TRBJ1-1	TGTGCCAGCAGTGAATGGCTCCCGAGGGGGCCGGCTTTCTTT	CASSEWLPRGPAFF
TRBD1	.	TRBV13	TRBJ1-2	TGTGCCAGCAGGTCAGTGCCCCAGGGGGCGCATGGCTACACCTTC	CASRSVPQGAHGYTF
.	.	TRBV5-1	TRBJ1-2	TGCGCCAGCAGCTCCCCTACAGGGAACTATGGCTACACCTTC	CASSSPTGNYGYTF
TRBD1	.	TRBV15	TRBJ1-6	TGTGCCACCAGCAGAAAGGGACAGGGTTTCTCACCCCTCCACTTT	CATSRKGQGFSPLHF
.	.	TRBV6-1	TRBJ1-1	TGTGCCAGCAGTAATGGAGATTCCGCCTTCCCCGCTTTCTTT	CASSNGDSAFPAFF
TRBD2	.	TRBV9	TRBJ2-3	TGTGCCAGCAGCCTCCAGGCGGGGGGCACAGATACGCAGTATTTT	CASSLQAGGTDTQYF
TRBD1	.	TRBV6-6	TRBJ1-1	TGTGCCAGCAGTTGCAAGACAGGGGGCAACACTGAAGCTTTCTTT	CASSCKTGGNTEAFF
.	few	TRBV5-4	TRBJ2-3	TGTGCCAGCAGCTTGGGTGGGGAGACTGGAACGGATACGCAGTATTTT	CASSLGGETGTDTQYF
TRBD2	.	TRBV11-2	TRBJ2-3	TGTGCCAGCAGCTTAGTTCTAGCGGGGGTAGATACGCAGTATTTT	CASSLVLAGVDTQYF
TRBD2	.	TRBV2	TRBJ2-7	TGTGCCAGCAGACGGGCTAGCGGGGTCTCCTACGAGCAGTACTTC	CASRRASGVSYEQYF
.	.	TRBV6-5	TRBJ1-1	TGTGCCAGCAGTTACTCACCAGACTGTGAAGCTTTCTTT	CASSYSPDCEAFF
.	.	TRBV29-1	TRBJ1-1	TGCAGCGTTGATAAGGGGTTAGGGACTGAAGCTTTCTTT	CSVDKGLGTEAFF
TRBD1	.	TRBV28	TRBJ2-3	TGTGCCAGCAGGACAGGGCGGTGGGCCGGAGTGGACACAGATACGCAGTATTTT	CASRTGRWAGVDTDTQYF
.	.	TRBV5-1	TRBJ1-3	TGCGCCAGCAGCTTAGCTGGACAAAACTCTGGAAACACCATATATTTT	CASSLAGQNSGNTIYF
TRBD1	.	TRBV5-6	TRBJ2-1	TGTGCCAGCAGCTTAAGGCAGGGGGCCCAGTCCTACAATGAGCAGTTCTTC	CASSLRQGAQSYNEQFF
TRBD1	.	TRBV6-5	TRBJ1-2	TGTGCCAGCAGTTGGTCTCCGGGGACAGTCTATGGCTACACCTTC	CASSWSPGTVYGYTF
.	few	TRBV5-4	TRBJ1-1	TGTGCCAGCAGCCTTAATGGACAGCCGAACACTGAAGCTTTCTTT	CASSLNGQPNTEAFF
.	.	TRBV27	TRBJ1-2	TGTGCCAGCAGCCCTACAGGGTTAGCGGGTTGCTATGGCTACACCTTC	CASSPTGLAGCYGYTF
TRBD1	.	TRBV5-1	TRBJ1-1	TGCGCCAGCAGCGACAGGCCCCAGGGGGAGAACACTGAAGCTTTCTTT	CASSDRPQGENTEAFF
.	few	TRBV5-4	TRBJ1-1	TGTGCCAGCAGCCTCAGTGTGGGGCCGAACACTGAAGCTTTCTTT	CASSLSVGPNTEAFF
TRBD1	.	TRBV10-3	TRBJ1-3	TGTGCCATCAGTGAGTCTGGTGAACCGACAGGGGGCTTTGGAAACACCATATATTTT	CAISESGEPTGGFGNTIYF
.	.	TRBV19	TRBJ1-5	TGTGCCAGTAACCCCCCGGGACACCGTTTTAGCAATCAGCCCCAGCATTTT	CASNPPGHRFSNQPQHF
.	.	TRBV18	TRBJ1-1	TGTGCCAGCTCACCGAGACGGGGTGCCACTGAAGCTTTCTTT	CASSPRRGATEAFF
.	.	TRBV9	TRBJ2-1	TGTGCCAGCAGCTTCGAGGTAGGGGCCACCAATGAGCAGTTCTTC	CASSFEVGATNEQFF
TRBD1	.	TRBV7-9	TRBJ1-1	TGTGCCAGCAGCTTAGAGGGACAGAGCCAGAACACTGAAGCTTTCTTT	CASSLEGQSQNTEAFF
.	once	TRBV27	TRBJ2-5	TGTGCCAGCAGTTTCCAGGCGCACCGACGTCCCCAAGAGACCCAGTACTTC	CASSFQAHRRPQETQYF
.	few	TRBV14	TRBJ2-3	TGTGCCAGCAGCTTGGGGCAGACCACAGATACGCAGTATTTT	CASSLGQTTDTQYF